The 22 T cell receptor beta chains reported below all come from one sample, sequenced in a study of vaccination and CD4 T cells after COVID-19 (dated by TCRdb to between 2022 and 2023). This specimen's treatment or condition label, interpreted: roughly ten-day PBMC culture with coronavirus spike peptide pools or control peptides (ViraFEST assay). The method behind the library was PCR. The run used an Illumina iSeq 100. At the Johns Hopkins FTIC core, DNA from the cultured CD4+ T cells underwent TCR sequencing with the Oncomine TCR Beta short-read assay. TCRdb's own reprocessing of the public reads used fastp at Q25 and MiXCR and kept productive beta chains. All rows with the same CDR3 protein become a single entry with the most common DNA and genes. In this sample the table shows 20,000 to 25,000 distinct CDR3 sequences, 35% to 40% of which occur a single time. The ten largest clones take up about 4.5% of the sample.

These TCRs are of unknown antigen specificity. Material: CD4+ T cells from blood, cultured in vitro, obtained before SARS-CoV-2 vaccination. The source is a human donor who had recovered from COVID-19.

The gene calls are TRBV7-6 and TRBJ2-7, with D possibly being TRBD1 (6 bases). Germline V gene lookup returns CDR1 SGHVS and CDR2 FNYEAQ. The V and J ends lost 1 base and 2 bases respectively, with 15 bases between them. This CDR3 has 16 residues. The CDR3 sequence: CASSLGGRGSTYEQYF. The CDR3 DNA reads TGTGCCAGCAGCTTAGGCGGCAGGGGCAGTACCTACGAGCAGTACTTC.

Only a few counts were recorded for this clonotype. The rearrangement uses TRBV20-1 and TRBJ1-2; 7 bases are a match to TRBD1. The CDR3 has 14 residues. The V segment lost 3 bases and the J segment 2 bases; nucleotides outside the gene matches: 6. CDR1 and CDR2 from the germline V gene are DFQATT and SNEGSKA (reference sequence). The CDR3 DNA reads TGCAGTGCTAGTCCAGGGGGACTGAACTATGGCTACACCTTC. Amino acid sequence: CSASPGGLNYGYTF.

This clonotype is deemed medium-sized. V and J are TRBV15 and TRBJ1-2; D may be TRBD1 (6 bases). The CDR3 runs to 16 residues. Trimming shortened V by 6 bases and J by 4 bases, and 21 bases separated the two germline ends. The germline gives CDR1 LNHNV, CDR2 YYDKDF (reference sequence). This chain's CDR3 is CATSADKDRASYGYTF. The CDR3 bases are TGTGCCACCAGTGCCGACAAGGACAGAGCATCCTATGGCTACACCTTC.

This clonotype was recorded a few times. V and J are TRBV6-1 and TRBJ2-7; TRBD2 agrees at 7 bases. The junction had 2 bases not matched to a gene; V was cut back by 6 bases and J by 6 bases. CDR1 and CDR2 from the germline V gene are MNHNS and SASEGT. The CDR3 length is 11 residues. CDR3: CASRGGGEQYF. The CDR3 nucleotides read TGTGCCAGCAGAGGCGGGGGCGAGCAGTACTTC.

This chain joins TRBV5-4 and TRBJ1-6; TRBD1 aligns across 10 bases. CDR3 size: 14 residues. CDR1 and CDR2 (germline): SGHNT, YYREEE (reference sequence). J gave up 8 bases and V 3 bases, and 2 bases lay outside the gene matches. The CDR3 DNA reads as TGTGCCAGCAGCTCGGACAGGGGGTATTCACCCCTCCACTTT. Its translation: CASSSDRGYSPLHF.

This clonotype was counted a few times. The chain joins TRBV19 to TRBJ1-1; TRBD1 might be the D (6 bases). In germline, CDR1 is LNHDA, CDR2 SQIVND (reference sequence). The V end lost 2 bases, the J end lost 4 bases, and 8 bases lay between the germline ends. The CDR3 length is 13 residues. CDR3 in amino acids: CASSIQGTTEAFF. DNA for the CDR3: TGTGCCAGTAGTATACAGGGGACCACTGAAGCTTTCTTT.

This clonotype appeared a few times. The chain combines TRBV30 with TRBJ1-6; D unclear. V shed 5 bases and J shed 10 bases, with 12 bases lying between them. There are 12 residues in the CDR3. In germline, CDR1 is GTSNPN, CDR2 SVGIG (reference sequence). The CDR3 region is CAWGRWNSPLHF. The CDR3 DNA sequence: TGTGCCTGGGGTAGGTGGAACTCACCCCTCCACTTT.

This clonotype was observed a few times. The chain employs TRBV7-2 and TRBJ1-2, with TRBD1 matching over 7 bases. The junction had 7 bases not matched to a gene; V was cut back by 5 bases and J by 7 bases. Germline V gene lookup returns CDR1 SGHTA and CDR2 FQGNSA. This CDR3 spans 13 amino acids. CDR3 sequence: CASSPNRGGGYTF. The CDR3 coding sequence is TGTGCCAGCAGCCCAAACAGGGGTGGTGGCTACACCTTC.

The V gene is TRBV2, the J gene TRBJ1-2; D unresolved. V lost 4 bases, J lost 1 base, and 7 bases lay in between. This CDR3 has 13 residues. Germline V gene lookup returns CDR1 SNHLY and CDR2 FYNNEI. CDR3 loop: CASSVEINYGYTF. The CDR3 DNA reads as TGTGCCAGCAGTGTGGAGATTAACTATGGCTACACCTTC.

The rearrangement joins TRBV7-9 to TRBJ2-5; 7 bases match TRBD1. Trimming removed 1 base from V and 1 base from J; junction bases left unmatched: 6. Germline values: CDR1 SEHNR, CDR2 FQNEAQ (reference sequence). The length of the CDR3 is 16 residues. CDR3 sequence reads: CASSLGAGGFQETQYF. For the CDR3, the DNA is TGTGCCAGCAGCTTAGGGGCAGGGGGATTCCAAGAGACCCAGTACTTC.

The chain combines TRBV7-3 with TRBJ2-1, with 14 bases that match TRBD2. This CDR3 comprises 18 residues. Trimming cost V 5 bases and J 13 bases; bases outside gene matches: 19. CDR1 and CDR2 (germline): SGHTA, FQGTGA. Here the CDR3 reads CASSGGTSGRSMGLGQFF. The CDR3 DNA reads as TGTGCCAGCAGCGGAGGGACTAGCGGGAGATCTATGGGGCTGGGACAGTTCTTC.

This clonotype appeared a few times. The CDR3 sequence: CASRPGGPPFQYF. In DNA form, the CDR3 reads TGTGCCAGCAGGCCGGGGGGGCCCCCCTTTCAGTACTTC. The chain links TRBV6-2 or TRBV6-3 to TRBJ2-4; 8 bases map to TRBD2. Germline V gene data show CDR1 as MNHEY and CDR2 as SVGEGT. V was clipped by 6 bases and J by 11 bases; unmatched bases: 9. This CDR3 comprises 13 residues.

The chain carries TRBV20-1 and TRBJ2-3, with a weak D call TRBD2 (6 bases). Germline V CDR1 and CDR2: DFQATT, SNEGSKA (reference sequence). The CDR3 is made up of 13 amino acids. Trimming left V 6 bases short and J 2 bases short, with 12 bases between. The CDR3 DNA follows: TGCAGTGCCCCTGGGAGGTCCACAGATACGCAGTATTTT. This translates into CSAPGRSTDTQYF.

Regarding this clonotype: Mismatch with germline at one junction end may stem from a read error. V and J are TRBV27 and TRBJ1-3, with 9 bases identical to TRBD1. The germline V gene has CDR1 MNHEY and CDR2 SMNVEV (reference sequence). This CDR3 has 15 amino acids. CDR3 residues: CASSGTGGSRNTIYF. The CDR3 region has the DNA TGTGCCAGCAGTGGAACAGGGGGCTCTCGAAACACCATATATTTT.

This clonotype occurred a few times. The chain joins TRBV6-2 or TRBV6-3 to TRBJ1-1, with D unclear. CDR3 size: 14 residues. Trimming took off 0 bases at V and 3 bases at J, with 8 bases between the two ends. CDR1 is MNHEY and CDR2 is SVGEGT in the germline V gene. The CDR3 DNA reads TGTGCCAGCAGTTACTCATCGGTGGACACTGAAGCTTTCTTT. Translating gives CASSYSSVDTEAFF.

In the case of this clonotype: The germline gene is not matched at one end of the junction; a read error may be the cause. J is TRBJ1-2 and V is TRBV6-2 or TRBV6-3; D unresolved. The CDR3 is 13 amino acids. In germline, CDR1 is MNHEY, CDR2 SVGEGT. The CDR3, as DNA: TGTGCCAGCAGAGACTCGGGCAACTGTGGCTACACCTTC. Residues: CASRDSGNCGYTF.

The chain couples TRBV12-3 or TRBV12-4 to TRBJ1-1; D might be TRBD1 (5 bases). The CDR3 spans 13 residues. V was cut by 3 bases and J by 5 bases, with 10 bases left in between. The CDR3 region is CASSFGGGTEAFF. The CDR3 bases are TGTGCCAGCAGTTTCGGGGGGGGAACTGAAGCTTTCTTT.

There are a few counts of this clonotype. V is TRBV24-1 and J is TRBJ2-3; a possible D gene is TRBD2 (5 bases). Looked up from germline, CDR1 is KGHDR and CDR2 is SFDVKD. V dropped 5 bases and J dropped 4 bases, with 12 bases sitting between them. This CDR3 is built from 14 residues. The CDR3 region has the DNA TGTGCCACCAGTGGTAGCGCCGGCGCAGATACGCAGTATTTT. Its protein is CATSGSAGADTQYF.

This chain connects TRBV12-3 or TRBV12-4 to TRBJ1-1, with 8 bases identical to TRBD1. This CDR3 has 13 amino acids. The V and J ends lost 6 bases and 1 base, in that order; junction bases with no gene match: 1. CDR3 in DNA: TGTGCCAGCAGAGGACAGGGGAACACTGAAGCTTTCTTT. Translated: CASRGQGNTEAFF.

V and J are TRBV5-4 and TRBJ2-2, with a weak D call TRBD2 (6 bases). This CDR3 has 17 amino acids. Germline CDR1 is SGHNT and CDR2 is YYREEE (reference sequence). V dropped 3 bases and J dropped 3 bases, with 18 bases sitting between them. The DNA for the CDR3 is TGTGCCAGCAGCTCCCGGGGGTTCATCCCCCACACCGGGGAGCTGTTTTTT. Translated, it gives CASSSRGFIPHTGELFF.

The chain combines TRBV7-8 with TRBJ2-7; D not resolved. The CDR3 length is 13 residues. Germline CDR1 and CDR2: SGHVS and FQNEAQ. V lost 5 bases, J lost 3 bases, and 11 bases lay in between. CDR3 nucleotide sequence: TGTGCCAGCAGCCCAGAGGCGTACTACGAGCAGTACTTC. This gives the protein CASSPEAYYEQYF. Together with reference TRBV7-8 and TRBJ2-7, the CDR3 gives the full variable domain: GAGVSQSPRYKVAKRGQDVALRCDPISGHVSLFWYQQALGQGPEFLTYFQNEAQLDKSGLPSDRFFAERPEGSVSTLKIQRTQQEDSAVYLCASSPEAYYEQYFGPGTRLTVT.

The CDR3 region has the DNA TGCGCCAGCAGCCAAGACACGGATGGTCAGCCCCAGCATTTT. Translation: CASSQDTDGQPQHF. This rearrangement joins TRBV4-3 to TRBJ1-5, with D uncertain. The CDR3 runs to 14 residues. Trimming removed 0 bases at V and 6 bases at J, with 9 bases between. Germline CDR1 is LGHNA and CDR2 is YSLEER.